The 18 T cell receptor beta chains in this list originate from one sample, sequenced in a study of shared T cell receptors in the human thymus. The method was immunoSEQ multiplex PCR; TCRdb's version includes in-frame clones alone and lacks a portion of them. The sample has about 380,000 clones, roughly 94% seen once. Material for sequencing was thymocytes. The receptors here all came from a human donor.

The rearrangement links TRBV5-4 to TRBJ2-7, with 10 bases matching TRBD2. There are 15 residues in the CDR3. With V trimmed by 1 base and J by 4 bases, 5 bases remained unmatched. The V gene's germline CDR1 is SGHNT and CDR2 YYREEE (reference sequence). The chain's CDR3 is CASSLWASGSYEQYF. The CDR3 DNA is TGTGCCAGCAGCTTGTGGGCTAGCGGGAGTTACGAGCAGTACTTC.

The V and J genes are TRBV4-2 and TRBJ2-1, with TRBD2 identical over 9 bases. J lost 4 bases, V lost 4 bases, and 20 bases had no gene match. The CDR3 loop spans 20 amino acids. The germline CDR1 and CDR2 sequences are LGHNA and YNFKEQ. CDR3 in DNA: TGTGCCAGCAGCCTCTCAACTAGCGGGCCGGAGGGGTTCCCTTACAATGAGCAGTTCTTC. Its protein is CASSLSTSGPEGFPYNEQFF.

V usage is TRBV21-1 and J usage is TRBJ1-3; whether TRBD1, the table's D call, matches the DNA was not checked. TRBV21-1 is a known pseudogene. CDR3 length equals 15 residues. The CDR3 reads CASSKARTGRNTIYF. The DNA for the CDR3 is TGTGCCAGCAGCAAAGCGAGGACAGGGCGAAACACCATATATTTT.

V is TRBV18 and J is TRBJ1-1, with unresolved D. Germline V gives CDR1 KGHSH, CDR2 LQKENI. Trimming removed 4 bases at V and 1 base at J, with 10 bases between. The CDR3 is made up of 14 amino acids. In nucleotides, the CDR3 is TGTGCCAGCTCACTCCTACACGGGAACACTGAAGCTTTCTTT. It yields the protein CASSLLHGNTEAFF.

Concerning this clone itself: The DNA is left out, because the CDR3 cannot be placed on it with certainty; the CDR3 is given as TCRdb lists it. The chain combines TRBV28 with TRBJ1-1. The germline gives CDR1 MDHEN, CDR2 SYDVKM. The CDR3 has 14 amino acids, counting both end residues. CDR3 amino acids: CASTVAALGTEAFF.

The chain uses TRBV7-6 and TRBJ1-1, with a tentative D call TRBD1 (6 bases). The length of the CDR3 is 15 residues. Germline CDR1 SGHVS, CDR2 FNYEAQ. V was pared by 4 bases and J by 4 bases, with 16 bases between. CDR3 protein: CASSYFGGRATEAFF. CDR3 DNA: TGTGCCAGCAGCTATTTCGGGGGCCGGGCCACTGAAGCTTTCTTT. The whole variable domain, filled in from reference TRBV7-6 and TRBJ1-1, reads GAGVSQSPRYKVTKRGQDVALRCDPISGHVSLYWYRQALGQGPEFLTYFNYEAQQDKSGLPNDRFSAERPEGSISTLTIQRTEQRDSAMYRCASSYFGGRATEAFFGQGTRLTVV.

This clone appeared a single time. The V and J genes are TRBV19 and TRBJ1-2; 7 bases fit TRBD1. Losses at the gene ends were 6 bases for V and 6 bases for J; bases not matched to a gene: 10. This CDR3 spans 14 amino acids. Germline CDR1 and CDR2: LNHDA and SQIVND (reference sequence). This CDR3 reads CASSVVKDRNGYTF. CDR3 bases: TGTGCCAGTAGCGTCGTAAAGGACAGGAATGGCTACACCTTC.

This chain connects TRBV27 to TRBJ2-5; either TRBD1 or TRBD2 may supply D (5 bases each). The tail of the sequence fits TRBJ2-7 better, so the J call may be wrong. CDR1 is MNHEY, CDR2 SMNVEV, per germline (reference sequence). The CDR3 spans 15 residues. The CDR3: CASSLVWGRRREQYF. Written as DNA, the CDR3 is TGTGCCAGCAGTTTGGTCTGGGGGAGACGTCGCGAGCAGTACTTC.

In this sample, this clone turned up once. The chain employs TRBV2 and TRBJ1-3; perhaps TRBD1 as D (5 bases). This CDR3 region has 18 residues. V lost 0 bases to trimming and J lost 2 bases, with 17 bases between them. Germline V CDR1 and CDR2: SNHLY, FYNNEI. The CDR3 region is CASSEALQWQGPGNTIYF. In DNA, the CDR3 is TGTGCCAGCAGTGAAGCGCTTCAGTGGCAGGGACCTGGAAACACCATATATTTT.

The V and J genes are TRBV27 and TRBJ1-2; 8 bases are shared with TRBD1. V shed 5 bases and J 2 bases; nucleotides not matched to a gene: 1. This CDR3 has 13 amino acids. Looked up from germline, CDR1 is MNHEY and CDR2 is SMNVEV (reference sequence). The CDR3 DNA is TGTGCCAGCAGTAGGACAGGGAACTATGGCTACACCTTC. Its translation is CASSRTGNYGYTF.

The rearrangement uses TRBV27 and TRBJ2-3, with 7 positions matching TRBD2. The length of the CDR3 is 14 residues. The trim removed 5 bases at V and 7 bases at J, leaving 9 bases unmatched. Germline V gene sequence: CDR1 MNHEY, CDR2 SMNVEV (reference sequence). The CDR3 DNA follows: TGTGCCAGCAGTCTCGGGACTAACGGAAATACGCAGTATTTT. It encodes CASSLGTNGNTQYF.

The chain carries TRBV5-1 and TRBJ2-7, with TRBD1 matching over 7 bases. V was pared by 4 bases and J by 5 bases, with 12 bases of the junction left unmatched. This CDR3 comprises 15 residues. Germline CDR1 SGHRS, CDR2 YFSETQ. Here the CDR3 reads CASSLPDSGGHEQYF. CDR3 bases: TGCGCCAGCAGCCTACCCGACTCAGGGGGTCACGAGCAGTACTTC.

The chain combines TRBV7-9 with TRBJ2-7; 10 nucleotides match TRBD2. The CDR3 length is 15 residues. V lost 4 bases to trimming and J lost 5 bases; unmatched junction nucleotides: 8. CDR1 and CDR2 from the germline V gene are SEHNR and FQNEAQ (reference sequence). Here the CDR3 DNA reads TGTGCCAGCAGCTCCCAGCGGGAGGGCCCCGACGAGCAGTACTTC. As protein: CASSSQREGPDEQYF.

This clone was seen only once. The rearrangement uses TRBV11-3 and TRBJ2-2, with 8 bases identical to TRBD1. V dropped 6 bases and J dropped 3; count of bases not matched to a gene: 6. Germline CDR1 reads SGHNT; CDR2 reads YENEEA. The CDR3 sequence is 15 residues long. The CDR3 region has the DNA TGTGCCAGCAGAAAACAGGGGGGAGACACCGGGGAGCTGTTTTTT. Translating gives CASRKQGGDTGELFF.

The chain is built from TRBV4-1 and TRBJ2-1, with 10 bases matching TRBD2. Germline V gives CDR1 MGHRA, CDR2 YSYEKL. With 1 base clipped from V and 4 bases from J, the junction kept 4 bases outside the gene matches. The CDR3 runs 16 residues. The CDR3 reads CASSQVTSGPYNEQFF. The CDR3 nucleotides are TGCGCCAGCAGCCAAGTGACTAGCGGGCCTTACAATGAGCAGTTCTTC.

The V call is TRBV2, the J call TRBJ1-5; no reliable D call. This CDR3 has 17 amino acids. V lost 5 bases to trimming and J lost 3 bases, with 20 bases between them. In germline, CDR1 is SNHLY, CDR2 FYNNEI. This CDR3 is CASSRLTPDGPNQPQHF. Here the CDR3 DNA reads TGTGCCAGCAGTCGATTGACCCCGGACGGACCCAATCAGCCCCAGCATTTT. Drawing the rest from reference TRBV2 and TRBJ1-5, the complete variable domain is EPEVTQTPSHQVTQMGQEVILRCVPISNHLYFYWYRQILGQKVEFLVSFYNNEISEKSEIFDDQFSVERPDGSNFTLKIRSTKLEDSAMYFCASSRLTPDGPNQPQHFGDGTRLSIL.

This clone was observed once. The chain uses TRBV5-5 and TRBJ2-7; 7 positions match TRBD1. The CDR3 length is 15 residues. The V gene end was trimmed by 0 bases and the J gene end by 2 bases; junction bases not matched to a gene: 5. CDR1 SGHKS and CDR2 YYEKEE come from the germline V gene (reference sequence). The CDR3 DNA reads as TGTGCCAGCAGCTTGGTTACAGGGGTGACCTACGAGCAGTACTTC. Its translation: CASSLVTGVTYEQYF.

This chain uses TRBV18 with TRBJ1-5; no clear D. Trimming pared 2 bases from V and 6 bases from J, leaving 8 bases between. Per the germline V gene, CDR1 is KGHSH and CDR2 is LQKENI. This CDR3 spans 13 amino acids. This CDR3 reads CASSPGQTQPQHF. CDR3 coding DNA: TGTGCCAGCTCACCAGGGCAGACTCAGCCCCAGCATTTT.